This T cell receptor (beta chain) was documented in a study of T cell repertoires in aging, cancer and after chemotherapy. Study-wide context: Paired samples before and after chemotherapy came from glioblastoma patients receiving temozolomide-based therapy.

Multiplex touch-down PCR with TRB-A/B primers amplified rearranged V-D-J TRB sequences. MiXCR, run by TCRdb on the multiplex PCR reads, gives a single entry per CDR3 protein. This table has about 2,900 distinct CDR3 sequences, 30% appearing once. As regards this clonotype: No antigen is known for it.

Findings and limits, study-wide: Healthy donors lost TCR diversity with age mainly through richness, cancer patients through richness and evenness. Untreated cancer patients had significantly lower blood TCR diversity than age-matched healthy donors.

TCR beta rearrangements were amplified from peripheral blood genomic DNA. The sequence was obtained from a human donor with a solid tumor. Sequenced sample: blood.

The CDR3 DNA is TGCGCCAGCAGCTACCGACAGGGGAATCCCTCCTACGAGCAGTACTTC. This gives the protein CASSYRQGNPSYEQYF. The J gene is TRBJ2-7, the V gene TRBV5-1; 8 bases align to TRBD1. This CDR3 comprises 16 residues. V trimming: 3 bases; J trimming: 0 bases; junction bases outside the gene matches: 8. CDR1 SGHRS and CDR2 YFSETQ come from the germline V gene.